The clone carrying this T cell receptor (beta chain) was picked up many times. The record originates from a study of T cells in Graves' hyperthyroidism and ophthalmopathy. RNA transcripts served as the template for amplifying TCR beta CDR3 regions. The TCR CDR3 was amplified in a first-round RT-PCR using the HTBI primer set. Using its own MiXCR run on the multiplex PCR reads, TCRdb lists one record per CDR3 protein. The sample consists of approximately 220,000 distinct CDR3 sequences, about 18% of them appearing once. Per the germline V gene, CDR1 is SGHDT and CDR2 is YYEEEE. The CDR3 runs 15 residues. Trimming at V came to 4 bases and at J to 3 bases, leaving 9 bases not matched to a gene.

The sequenced sample was blood. This chain links TRBV5-6 with TRBJ2-7; 8 bases match TRBD2. The TCR comes from a man aged 35 to 55 with Graves' hyperthyroidism. CDR3 region: CASSPTGGFHYEQYF. The CDR3 DNA reads as TGTGCCAGCAGCCCAACGGGGGGGTTCCACTACGAGCAGTACTTC.